The 12 T cell receptor beta chains in this list originate from one sample, sequenced in a study of cytomegalovirus exposure and HLA in healthy donors. The PCR was carried out with 60 Vbeta primers and 13 Jbeta primers. Produced via immunoSEQ multiplex PCR; TCRdb's table is partial and in-frame only. This sample yields about 210,000 clones, of which approximately 80% are seen a single time; roughly 15% belongs to the top ten. Input material: PBMCs. These receptor sequences come from a woman aged 25 to 45 in good health and CMV-seropositive.

This chain joins TRBV7-9 and TRBJ2-3; D perhaps matches TRBD2 (5 bases). The CDR3 runs to 18 residues. With 4 bases removed from V and 0 bases from J, the gap between germline ends came to 20 bases. CDR1 is SEHNR, CDR2 FQNEAQ, per germline (reference sequence). The CDR3 nucleotides read TGTGCCAGCAGCTCCCTCCGGGCAGGACTTATCAGCACAGATACGCAGTATTTT. Its translation: CASSSLRAGLISTDTQYF.

This clone was found once. The rearrangement uses TRBV28 and TRBJ1-6; D is possibly TRBD1 (6 bases). This CDR3 has 16 residues. Trimming cost V 3 bases and J 9 bases, with 18 bases left between them. Germline V lookup: CDR1 MDHEN, CDR2 SYDVKM. CDR3 sequence reads: CASSFPLGGGLSPLHF. The CDR3 DNA is TGTGCCAGCAGTTTCCCTTTGGGCGGGGGGCTTTCACCCCTCCACTTT.

The rearrangement uses TRBV7-2 and TRBJ1-2; D is unresolved. The CDR3 extends over 16 amino acids. The V end lost 1 base, the J end lost 1 base, and 13 bases lay between the germline ends. Germline V gene lookup returns CDR1 SGHTA and CDR2 FQGNSA. CDR3 sequence: CASSLVAARLNYGYTF. CDR3 coding DNA: TGTGCCAGCAGCTTAGTTGCGGCTAGACTTAACTATGGCTACACCTTC.

V usage is TRBV9 and J usage is TRBJ2-5; 9 nucleotides align to TRBD1. The CDR3 runs 15 residues. Germline V gives CDR1 SGDLS, CDR2 YYNGEE. Germline trimming cut 3 bases from V and 5 bases from J; bases unmatched to any gene: 8. In nucleotides, the CDR3 is TGTGCCAGCAGCGGAACAGGGGGCCGCGGGGAGACCCAGTACTTC. The encoded protein is CASSGTGGRGETQYF.

This rearrangement joins TRBV21-1 to TRBJ2-2; the D call TRBD2 from the table was never checked on the DNA. TRBV21-1 is recorded as a pseudogene. This CDR3 spans 19 amino acids. CDR3 DNA sequence: TGTGCCAGCAGCAAAAGGCCGGGACTAGCGGGAGGGAACACCGGGGAGCTGTTTTTT. This sequence encodes CASSKRPGLAGGNTGELFF.

The rearrangement links TRBV6-5 to TRBJ2-7; 7 bases are a match to TRBD1. Looked up from germline, CDR1 is MNHEY and CDR2 is SVGAGI. CDR3 length: 15 amino acids. Unmatched junction bases numbered 13, after V lost 6 bases and J lost 5 bases. CDR3 in DNA: TGTGCCAGCAGCCTCAGGGGGAATGAGGCTGACGAGCAGTACTTC. The encoded protein is CASSLRGNEADEQYF.

The sample holds one count of this clone. The chain links TRBV2 to TRBJ1-6, with 9 positions matching TRBD1. The CDR3 loop spans 15 amino acids. With V trimmed by 6 bases and J by 7 bases, 7 bases remained unmatched. CDR1 SNHLY and CDR2 FYNNEI come from the germline V gene. CDR3 DNA sequence: TGTGCCAGCAGAGCACAGGGGGCAGGGAATTCACCCCTCCACTTT. It specifies CASRAQGAGNSPLHF.

This clone came up a few times. J is TRBJ2-1 and V is TRBV5-1; 7 bases match TRBD2. The germline gives CDR1 SGHRS, CDR2 YFSETQ. V lost 3 bases, J lost 2 bases, and 11 bases stayed unmatched. The CDR3 length is 17 residues. The CDR3 DNA sequence: TGCGCCAGCAGCTCCGGAGGACGCGGGAGAACCTACAATGAGCAGTTCTTC. As protein: CASSSGGRGRTYNEQFF. The full variable domain, with the rest looked up from reference TRBV5-1 and TRBJ2-1, is KAGVTQTPRYLIKTRGQQVTLSCSPISGHRSVSWYQQTPGQGLQFLFEYFSETQRNKGNFPGRFSGRQFSNSRSEMNVSTLELGDSALYLCASSSGGRGRTYNEQFFGPGTRLTVL.

V is TRBV13 and J is TRBJ2-7; 7 bases match TRBD1. V was clipped by 1 base and J by 1 base; unmatched bases: 7. The CDR3 loop spans 16 amino acids. CDR1 and CDR2 from the germline V gene are PRHDT and FYEKMQ (reference sequence). Here the CDR3 DNA reads TGTGCCAGCAGCTTAGTTGGGCAGGGGGATTCCTACGAGCAGTACTTC. The encoded protein is CASSLVGQGDSYEQYF.

This clone rates as medium-sized. The rearrangement joins TRBV14 to TRBJ1-2; 7 bases agree with TRBD1. The V and J ends lost 1 base and 0 bases, in that order; junction bases with no gene match: 2. CDR1 is SGHDN and CDR2 is FVKESK in the germline V gene. This CDR3 has 15 residues. The CDR3 loop reads CASSQAGQPNYGYTF. The CDR3 DNA follows: TGTGCCAGCAGCCAAGCGGGACAGCCTAACTATGGCTACACCTTC.

The V call is TRBV28, the J call TRBJ2-1; D gene ambiguous. Germline-derived CDR1 and CDR2 are MDHEN and SYDVKM. V shed 6 bases and J shed 7 bases, with 13 bases lying between them. The CDR3 runs to 13 residues. This chain's CDR3 is CASSAIALNEQFF. CDR3 nucleotide sequence: TGTGCCAGCAGCGCCATAGCCCTAAATGAGCAGTTCTTC.

The V call is TRBV14, the J call TRBJ2-3; D unresolved. Trimming took 1 base from V and 2 from J, leaving 4 bases between them. Germline V lookup: CDR1 SGHDN, CDR2 FVKESK. This CDR3 comprises 13 residues. CDR3 bases: TGTGCCAGCAGCCAAGTGGCCACAGATACGCAGTATTTT. Translated, it gives CASSQVATDTQYF.